Listed below are T cell receptor beta chains from one sample, sequenced in a study of persistence of HIV-infected CD4 T cells. The antigens these receptors bind are not known. Assay used: immunoSEQ multiplex PCR; TCRdb lists only in-frame clones, some missing. The sample has 35,000 to 40,000 clones; over 80% are singletons. This sample comprised CD4+ T cells sorted from PBMCs after approximately 20-hour stimulation, obtained from a patient who received antiretroviral therapy. Receptor source: an adult man with HIV who was CMV-seropositive. The CDR3 runs from the conserved cysteine through the conserved F or W. A D gene is named only where the DNA matches it firmly. Rows give clone size only sometimes, using once, few, many, or a class for an expanded clone.

size: .; J: TRBJ1-1; length: 15; D: .; V: TRBV7-9; DNA: TGTGCCAGCAGGCCTACCGGGACTAGGAACACTGAAGCTTTCTTT; CDR3: CASRPTGTRNTEAFF
size: few; J: TRBJ1-6; length: 14; D: TRBD1; V: TRBV3-1/TRBV3-2; DNA: TGTGCCAGCAGCCAGGACAGGTCGAATTCACCCCTCCACTTT; CDR3: CASSQDRSNSPLHF
size: once; J: TRBJ1-1; length: 13; D: .; V: TRBV7-8; DNA: TGTGCCAGCAGCTTAGATGCGTCCAGGGAAACTTTCTTT; CDR3: CASSLDASRETFF
size: .; J: TRBJ1-5; length: 16; D: .; V: TRBV6-1; DNA: TGTGCCAGCAGTGAAAGCTTGGGGAGGGGCAATCAGCCCCAGCATTTT; CDR3: CASSESLGRGNQPQHF
size: .; J: TRBJ1-1; length: 16; D: .; V: TRBV9; DNA: TGTGCCAGCAGCGTAGAAGCTCGAGCCATGAACACTGAAGCTTTCTTT; CDR3: CASSVEARAMNTEAFF
size: .; J: TRBJ1-4; length: 15; D: .; V: TRBV9; DNA: TGTGCCAGCAGCGAGGCCCGGGGCGGGGGTGAAAAACTGTTTTTT; CDR3: CASSEARGGGEKLFF
size: .; J: TRBJ2-7; length: 15; D: TRBD2; V: TRBV2; DNA: TGTGCCAGCAGGGGACTAGCCTCCGGCAGCTACGAGCAGTACTTC; CDR3: CASRGLASGSYEQYF
size: .; J: TRBJ2-7; length: 14; D: TRBD1; V: TRBV19; DNA: TGTGCCAGTAGCCTACGACAGGGGTTCTACGAGCAGTACTTC; CDR3: CASSLRQGFYEQYF
size: .; J: TRBJ1-1; length: 13; D: .; V: TRBV12-3/TRBV12-4; DNA: TGTGCCAGCAGTTTAAACTGGAACACTGAAGCTTTCTTT; CDR3: CASSLNWNTEAFF
size: .; J: TRBJ1-6; length: 15; D: TRBD1; V: TRBV20-1; DNA: TGCAGTGCTAGTTCCATGACAGGGGGCGGATCACCCCTCCACTTT; CDR3: CSASSMTGGGSPLHF
size: once; J: TRBJ1-5; length: 13; D: .; V: TRBV7-9; DNA: TGTGCTCACAGGGACTCCTCTTATCAGCCCCAGCATTTT; CDR3: CAHRDSSYQPQHF
size: .; J: TRBJ1-3; length: 18; D: TRBD1; V: TRBV27; DNA: TGTGCCAGCAGTCTCTCCCGGACAGGGGCTCTGCAAGGAAACACCATATATTTT; CDR3: CASSLSRTGALQGNTIYF
size: .; J: TRBJ2-1; length: 16; D: .; V: TRBV19; DNA: TGTGCCAGTAGTATTTCGATCTACAGATATGACAATGAGCAGTTCTTC; CDR3: CASSISIYRYDNEQFF
size: .; J: TRBJ1-4; length: 16; D: .; V: TRBV2; DNA: TGTGCCAGCGGACCTACCCTCTCGGGTTCTAATGAAAAACTGTTTTTT; CDR3: CASGPTLSGSNEKLFF
size: .; J: TRBJ2-3; length: 14; D: .; V: TRBV9; DNA: TGTGCCAGCAGCGTAACGTCACTCACAGATACGCAGTATTTT; CDR3: CASSVTSLTDTQYF
size: .; J: TRBJ1-5; length: 17; D: .; V: TRBV19; DNA: TGTGCCAGTAGTACGCCCTCGGACGAATATAGCAATCAGCCCCAGCATTTT; CDR3: CASSTPSDEYSNQPQHF
size: .; J: TRBJ2-7; length: 15; D: TRBD1; V: TRBV28; DNA: TGTGCCAGCAGGAAACAGGGGCGGCCATCCTACGAGCAGTACTTC; CDR3: CASRKQGRPSYEQYF
size: few; J: TRBJ2-5; length: 11; D: .; V: TRBV7-9; DNA: TGTGCCAGCAGCCAACAAGAGACCCAGTACTTC; CDR3: CASSQQETQYF
size: .; J: TRBJ2-1; length: 15; D: .; V: TRBV19; DNA: TGTGCCAGTAGTATAAGTTTCAAGGGGACTTACGAGCAGTTCTTC; CDR3: CASSISFKGTYEQFF
size: .; J: TRBJ2-7; length: 16; D: TRBD1; V: TRBV5-1; DNA: TGCGCCAGCAGCCCAGACCAGGGACAGGGGCCCTACGAGCAGTACTTC; CDR3: CASSPDQGQGPYEQYF
size: .; J: TRBJ2-2; length: 14; D: .; V: TRBV7-9; DNA: TGTGCCAGCAGCTACAGGGCAAACACCGGGGAGCTGTTTTTT; CDR3: CASSYRANTGELFF
size: .; J: TRBJ2-6; length: 16; D: .; V: TRBV19; DNA: TGTGCCAGTAGTATGGCCGGACTGTCTGGGGCCAACGTCCTGACTTTC; CDR3: CASSMAGLSGANVLTF
size: .; J: TRBJ2-2; length: 15; D: .; V: TRBV30; DNA: TGTGCCTGGAGAGTACCCGATTCGAACACCGGGGAGCTGTTTTTT; CDR3: CAWRVPDSNTGELFF
size: once; J: TRBJ1-1; length: 11; D: .; V: TRBV28; DNA: TGTGCCAGCAGGTGGAGCACTGAAGCTTTCTTT; CDR3: CASRWSTEAFF
size: .; J: TRBJ1-1; length: 14; D: TRBD1; V: TRBV6-2/TRBV6-3; DNA: TGTGCCAGCAGTTTGGACAGGGACATCGCTGAAGCTTTCTTT; CDR3: CASSLDRDIAEAFF
size: .; J: TRBJ2-5; length: 15; D: .; V: TRBV6-1; DNA: TGTGCCAGCAGTGAATCGACTCTCACGGGGGAGACCCAGTACTTC; CDR3: CASSESTLTGETQYF
size: once; J: TRBJ2-1; length: 16; D: TRBD2; V: TRBV7-9; DNA: TGTGCCAGCAGCCTGCAGGGACTAGCGGGGGTCAATGAGCAGTTCTTC; CDR3: CASSLQGLAGVNEQFF
size: .; J: TRBJ2-7; length: 12; D: .; V: TRBV14; DNA: TGTGCCAGCAGCCAAGTCCCCACCCAGCAGTACTTC; CDR3: CASSQVPTQQYF
size: .; J: TRBJ2-2; length: 14; D: .; V: TRBV6-5; DNA: TGTGCCAGCAGGTCTAGATGGGACACCGGGGAGCTGTTTTTT; CDR3: CASRSRWDTGELFF
size: few; J: TRBJ1-2; length: 14; D: .; V: TRBV5-4; DNA: TGTGCCAGCAGCTTGAAGAATGAAAACTATGGCTACACCTTC; CDR3: CASSLKNENYGYTF
size: .; J: TRBJ1-3; length: 15; D: TRBD1; V: TRBV15; DNA: TGTGCCACCAGCATCGACAGGGACTCTGGAAACACCATATATTTT; CDR3: CATSIDRDSGNTIYF
size: once; J: TRBJ1-1; length: 17; D: TRBD1; V: TRBV3-1/TRBV3-2; DNA: TGTGCCAGCAGCCCCCTCGGGAGGGGGCGTGGAGCTTATGAAGCTTTCTTT; CDR3: CASSPLGRGRGAYEAFF
size: .; J: TRBJ1-2; length: 14; D: .; V: TRBV7-2; DNA: TGTGCCAGCAGCTTAGGGACAGAGGTTTATGGCTACACCTTC; CDR3: CASSLGTEVYGYTF
size: few; J: TRBJ2-2; length: 13; D: .; V: TRBV10-3; DNA: TGTGCCATCGCCTCCGGGCACACCGGGGAGCTGTTTTTT; CDR3: CAIASGHTGELFF
size: .; J: TRBJ1-1; length: 12; D: .; V: TRBV10-3; DNA: TGTGCCATCAGTGAGTTTCAGGGTTTAGCTTTCTTT; CDR3: CAISEFQGLAFF
size: once; J: TRBJ2-1; length: 15; D: .; V: TRBV6-5; DNA: TGTGCCAGCAGTTATAGGGTTAGCTCCTACAATGAGCAGTTCTTC; CDR3: CASSYRVSSYNEQFF
size: .; J: TRBJ1-2; length: 12; D: .; V: TRBV6-1; DNA: TGTGCCAGCAGTGAACGGCTCTATGGCTACACCTTC; CDR3: CASSERLYGYTF
size: .; J: TRBJ2-2; length: 14; D: TRBD1; V: TRBV6-5; DNA: TGTGCCAGCAGTCGGGACAGGGCAGGGGGGGAGCTGTTTTTT; CDR3: CASSRDRAGGELFF
size: .; J: TRBJ2-7; length: 13; D: .; V: TRBV25-1; DNA: TGTGCCAGCAACCCCCTGGGGTCCTACGAGCAGTACTTC; CDR3: CASNPLGSYEQYF
size: .; J: TRBJ1-4; length: 18; D: .; V: TRBV4-1; DNA: TGCGCCAGCAGCCAAGAGAGGGCCCCCAGGGGTGCTAATGAAAAACTGTTTTTT; CDR3: CASSQERAPRGANEKLFF
size: .; J: TRBJ1-4; length: 12; D: .; V: TRBV12-3/TRBV12-4; DNA: TGTGCCAGCGGCAATACTAATGAAAAACTGTTTTTT; CDR3: CASGNTNEKLFF
size: .; J: TRBJ2-5; length: 15; D: .; V: TRBV7-3; DNA: TGTGCCAGCAGCCCCCAGGGGGGGGGCCAAGAGACCCAGTACTTC; CDR3: CASSPQGGGQETQYF
size: .; J: TRBJ2-6; length: 17; D: .; V: TRBV5-4; DNA: TGTGCCAGCAGCTTGGACAGGGCCTTCACTGGGGCCAACGTCCTGACTTTC; CDR3: CASSLDRAFTGANVLTF
size: .; J: TRBJ2-2; length: 17; D: .; V: TRBV21-1; DNA: TGTGCCAGCAGCCCCCGCGGACAGGGGTTGGGGACCGGGGAGCTGTTTTTT; CDR3: CASSPRGQGLGTGELFF
size: .; J: TRBJ1-2; length: 15; D: .; V: TRBV18; DNA: TGTGCCAGCTCACCACCCTCCAGGGGAGGATATGGCTACACCTTC; CDR3: CASSPPSRGGYGYTF
size: .; J: TRBJ2-1; length: 18; D: .; V: TRBV19; DNA: TGTGCCAGTAGTATAAACCCCTATCGCGCGATGACTTACAATGAGCAGTTCTTC; CDR3: CASSINPYRAMTYNEQFF
size: .; J: TRBJ1-4; length: 17; D: .; V: TRBV4-2; DNA: TGTGCCAGCAGCCAAGTTAAGAGGGACCTCTCTAATGAAAAACTGTTTTTT; CDR3: CASSQVKRDLSNEKLFF
size: .; J: TRBJ1-1; length: 13; D: .; V: TRBV3-1/TRBV3-2; DNA: TGTGCCAGCAGCCAAGGCGGGACACCTGAAGCTTTCTTT; CDR3: CASSQGGTPEAFF
size: .; J: TRBJ1-3; length: 15; D: .; V: TRBV5-1; DNA: TGCGCCAGCAGCTTGGTACCCGAGGGTGGAAACACCATATATTTT; CDR3: CASSLVPEGGNTIYF
size: .; J: TRBJ2-6; length: 17; D: .; V: TRBV4-2; DNA: TGTGCCAGCAGCCAAGAGGAAAAAGGGTCTGGGGCCAACGTCCTGACTTTC; CDR3: CASSQEEKGSGANVLTF
size: .; J: TRBJ2-1; length: 14; D: TRBD1; V: TRBV25-1; DNA: TGTGCCAGCAGCCGACAACAGGGGATGAATGAGCAGTTCTTC; CDR3: CASSRQQGMNEQFF
size: .; J: TRBJ1-2; length: 12; D: TRBD1; V: TRBV6-5; DNA: TGTGCCAGCGAGACAGGGCCCTATGGCTACACCTTC; CDR3: CASETGPYGYTF
size: .; J: TRBJ2-3; length: 15; D: .; V: TRBV24-1; DNA: TGTGCCACCAGTGCCACTGGGGCTACCACAGATACGCAGTATTTT; CDR3: CATSATGATTDTQYF
size: .; J: TRBJ1-1; length: 14; D: .; V: TRBV5-1; DNA: TGCGCCAGCAGTCCTGGGACTTTGAACACTGAAGCTTTCTTT; CDR3: CASSPGTLNTEAFF